This TCR beta chain stems from a study of T-cell reconstitution after alpha-beta-depleted transplantation in children. The table lists this clonotype with a count of one. Its antigen is undetermined. The TCRbeta library was prepared with unique molecular identifiers. TCRdb re-analysed the PCR reads in MiXCR, keeping a single row per CDR3 protein. Of about 580,000 distinct CDR3 sequences detected, roughly 30% appear once; the ten largest clones hold about a third. Notes on the study in general: Some patients owed their high day-60 TCRbeta diversity to surviving recipient T cells and thymic progenitors. Reportedly, alpha-beta T cells present about two months post-transplant originated from several hundred expanded clones of graft origin. Most T-cell counts and diversity one year after the transplant came from T cells that were newly produced.

This clonotype was obtained from a boy in the first two years of life with Wiskott-Aldrich syndrome, due to receive a stem cell transplant. Specimen: PBMCs, collected before TCRalphabeta/CD19-depleted stem cell transplant.

CDR3 nucleotides: TGTGCCAGCAGCTTCCGAAATCAGCAGTTCTTC. Residues: CASSFRNQQFF. V is TRBV5-6 and J is TRBJ2-1; no definite D call. This CDR3 contains 11 residues. CDR1 is SGHDT, CDR2 YYEEEE, per germline. V was shortened by 2 bases and J by 11 bases, with 8 bases between the two germline ends.